Listed below are T cell receptor beta chains from one sample, sequenced in a study of T-cell reconstitution after alpha-beta-depleted transplantation in children. Each CDR3 protein is one row after TCRdb ran MiXCR on the PCR reads. The sample gives 750,000 to 950,000 distinct CDR3 sequences, around 15% of which show up once; just under 5% is in the top ten. Here the sequenced sample was PBMCs, mostly from graft donor cells, taken 360 days after TCRalphabeta/CD19-depleted stem cell transplant. Receptors originate from a male patient aged 10 to 17 who had a stem cell transplant for acute lymphoblastic leukemia, so the T cells may come from the graft donor. CDR3s include the opening cysteine and the closing phenylalanine or tryptophan. D genes are given only for firm matches. The size entry is marked missing in some rows and otherwise reads once, few, many or a size class.

D	V	J	size	DNA	CDR3
NA	TRBV20-1	TRBJ2-1	few	TGCAGTGCTAGACGTTTTGATGAGCAGTTCTTC	CSARRFDEQFF
TRBD2	TRBV11-2	TRBJ2-3	few	TGTGCCAGCAGCTTAGGAACCAGACTAGCGACAGATACGCAGTATTTT	CASSLGTRLATDTQYF
TRBD2	TRBV12-3/TRBV12-4	TRBJ2-7	few	TGTGCCAGCAGTTTAGGTACGGCTAGCGGGAGTCGATTCTACGAGCAGTACTTC	CASSLGTASGSRFYEQYF
NA	TRBV9	TRBJ2-5	NA	TGTGCCAGCAGCGTAGCGGGGGGCTGGGAGACCCAGTACTTC	CASSVAGGWETQYF
NA	TRBV5-1	TRBJ2-7	NA	TGCGCCAGCAGCCGAGACGGGGCTAGATCATACGAGCAGTACTTC	CASSRDGARSYEQYF
NA	TRBV3-1	TRBJ2-3	NA	TGTGCCAGCAGCAGTTTTGGGCGGGATTCCTTGGATACGCAGTATTTT	CASSSFGRDSLDTQYF
NA	TRBV5-1	TRBJ2-2	NA	TGCGCCAGCAGCTTCGCTCGGGGTACCGGGGAGCTGTTTTTT	CASSFARGTGELFF
NA	TRBV5-1	TRBJ2-1	NA	TGCGCCAGCAGCTTGGGAGGGCCCCGCTACAATGAGCAGTTCTTC	CASSLGGPRYNEQFF
NA	TRBV27	TRBJ2-6	many	TGTGCCAGCAAATCTTTGGGGGCTGGGGCCAACGTCCTGACTTTC	CASKSLGAGANVLTF
NA	TRBV7-3	TRBJ2-7	few	TGTGCCAGCAGCTTAACGGGGAGAGGGAGAGGCCCCAGCTCCTACGAGCAGTACTTC	CASSLTGRGRGPSSYEQYF
TRBD1	TRBV27	TRBJ2-7	NA	TGTGCCAGCAGCCATGTCCGGGACAGGGCCTACTACGAGCAGTACTTC	CASSHVRDRAYYEQYF
NA	TRBV15	TRBJ1-1	many	TGTGCCACCAGCAGATTAGGGGCCGAGGGGTTAGCTTTCTTT	CATSRLGAEGLAFF
TRBD2	TRBV12-3/TRBV12-4	TRBJ2-2	few	TGTGCCAGCAGTTTAGAAGCGGGAGTAGCTAAGGCCGGGGAGCTGTTTTTT	CASSLEAGVAKAGELFF
NA	TRBV10-3	TRBJ1-2	NA	TGTGCCATCCGCCAAGTCAGCTATGGCTACACCTTC	CAIRQVSYGYTF
NA	TRBV21-1	TRBJ2-7	few	TGTGCCAGCAGCAAAGCACCCGGACGGCAAATATGGCAGTACTTC	CASSKAPGRQIWQYF
NA	TRBV5-1	TRBJ2-7	NA	TGCGCCAGCAGTCGAAGGGTCCGGGGACTGATATCCTACGAGCAGTACTTC	CASSRRVRGLISYEQYF
TRBD2	TRBV12-3/TRBV12-4	TRBJ2-7	few	TGTGCCAGCAGTCCGACCACTAGCGGGCTGCCCCCCTACGAGCAGTACTTC	CASSPTTSGLPPYEQYF
NA	TRBV2	TRBJ2-7	NA	TGTGCCAGCGACGAATATAACTACGAGCAGTACTTC	CASDEYNYEQYF
TRBD1	TRBV7-2	TRBJ2-7	NA	TGTGCCAGCAGCTTAACTCCAGGGGGCTCATCCTACGAGCAGTACTTC	CASSLTPGGSSYEQYF
NA	TRBV20-1	TRBJ1-1	NA	TGCAGTGCTAGTTGGCAGGGGCTGGGTACTGAAGCTTTCTTT	CSASWQGLGTEAFF
TRBD2	TRBV3-1	TRBJ2-1	few	TGTGCCAGCAGCCAATTTTGGACTAGCGGGGGGGTATACAATGAGCAGTTCTTC	CASSQFWTSGGVYNEQFF
TRBD2	TRBV2	TRBJ2-2	NA	TGTGCCAGCAGTGACTCTAGCGGGCGGAACACCGGGGAGCTGTTTTTT	CASSDSSGRNTGELFF
NA	TRBV2	TRBJ2-7	few	TGTGCCAGCAGGACCGGGACACCCTCCTACGAGCAGTACTTC	CASRTGTPSYEQYF
NA	TRBV4-1	TRBJ1-1	NA	TGCGCCAGCGAAAGGGGTTTTGGGTCTGAAGCTTTCTTT	CASERGFGSEAFF
TRBD1	TRBV6-1	TRBJ2-7	NA	TGTGCCAGCAGGAAGGGGACAGGGAGGATAGAGAGCTCCTACGAGCAGTACTTC	CASRKGTGRIESSYEQYF
NA	TRBV12-3/TRBV12-4	TRBJ2-1	few	TGTGCCAGCAGTTTTCCGAGGTCTCATGAGCAGTTCTTC	CASSFPRSHEQFF
TRBD2	TRBV7-9	TRBJ2-1	many	TGTGCCAGCAGCTTAGGCCGGCGGGGGTACAATGAGCAGTTCTTC	CASSLGRRGYNEQFF
NA	TRBV11-3	TRBJ2-2	NA	TGTGCCAGCAGCTTAACCGTTAATGAGGGGTTCACCGGGGAGCTGTTTTTT	CASSLTVNEGFTGELFF
NA	TRBV3-1	TRBJ2-1	NA	TGTGCCAGCAGCCCATCGGCGGGGACACCTTACAATGAGCAGTTCTTC	CASSPSAGTPYNEQFF
NA	TRBV10-3	TRBJ2-7	few	TGTGCCATCAGTGAGGTCCCTTACGAGCAGTACTTC	CAISEVPYEQYF
TRBD2	TRBV4-2	TRBJ2-1	NA	TGTGCCAGCAGCCCGATCCTTAGCGGGAGGCCTTCCTACAATGAGCAGTTCTTC	CASSPILSGRPSYNEQFF
NA	TRBV5-1	TRBJ2-1	many	TGCGCCAGCAGCTTCTCCGCTAGGAACAATGAGCAGTTCTTC	CASSFSARNNEQFF
NA	TRBV29-1	TRBJ2-5	NA	TGCAGCGTTGGCTCAATGTCGGAGACCCAGTACTTC	CSVGSMSETQYF
TRBD2	TRBV4-2	TRBJ2-7	NA	TGTGCCAGCAGCCACAGACTAGCGCCAACCTACGAGCAGTACTTC	CASSHRLAPTYEQYF
TRBD2	TRBV7-9	TRBJ2-6	many	TGTGCCAGCAGCTTAACTAGCGGGAGGGGTGGGGCCAACGTCCTGACTTTC	CASSLTSGRGGANVLTF
NA	TRBV13	TRBJ2-1	few	TGTGCCAGCACCCTGGACCTAGGGAAGAGTAATGAGCAGTTCTTC	CASTLDLGKSNEQFF
TRBD1	TRBV15	TRBJ1-4	few	TGTGCCACCAGGAGACAGGGGGTGCCCCGAAATGAAAAACTGTTTTTT	CATRRQGVPRNEKLFF
NA	TRBV21-1	TRBJ2-5	NA	TGTGCCAGCAGCAAACCCGTTGGGGGGCAAGAGACCCAGTACTTC	CASSKPVGGQETQYF
NA	TRBV4-1	TRBJ2-5	many	TGTGCCAGCAGCCAAGATAGGGAAGAGACCCAGTACTTC	CASSQDREETQYF
TRBD1	TRBV4-2	TRBJ2-1	few	TGTGCCAGCAGCCCAGGGACAGGGGGCCACAATGAGCAGTTCTTC	CASSPGTGGHNEQFF
TRBD2	TRBV5-6	TRBJ2-3	NA	TGTGCCAGCAGCTTGGGACTAGCGGGAGGGCTGCGGCGGGATACGCAGTATTTT	CASSLGLAGGLRRDTQYF
NA	TRBV5-1	TRBJ2-7	few	TGCGCCAGCAGCCCACTTCATGATGAGGCCTACGAGCAGTACTTC	CASSPLHDEAYEQYF